The 7 T cell receptor beta chains in this list originate from one sample, sequenced in a study of shared clonotypes between healthy human individuals. Data came from immunoSEQ multiplex PCR; TCRdb stores just in-frame clones and leaves some out. The data show about 340,000 clones, with around 70% seen just once and about 10% held by the top ten. Sequenced: memory CD4+ T cells sorted from blood. The subset is: CD45RA-negative fraction. These TCRs come from a man younger than 45 in good health.

The CDR3, as DNA: TGCGCCAGCAGCCCCGGACAGGCCCGAGCCTACGAGCAGTACTTC. It translates to CASSPGQARAYEQYF. The J gene is TRBJ2-7, the V gene TRBV5-1; 7 nucleotides agree with TRBD1. CDR1 is SGHRS and CDR2 is YFSETQ in the germline V gene. This CDR3 has 15 residues. The junction had 9 bases not matched to a gene; V was cut back by 4 bases and J by 2 bases.

The rearrangement uses TRBV28 and TRBJ1-4; tentatively, D is TRBD1 (5 bases). This CDR3 region has 14 residues. CDR1 is MDHEN, CDR2 SYDVKM, per germline. V dropped 5 bases and J dropped 4 bases, with 11 bases sitting between them. In DNA, the CDR3 is TGTGCCAGCAGTCCGGGACGGCTTAATGAAAAACTGTTTTTT. Protein product: CASSPGRLNEKLFF.

On this clone itself: Other DNA sequences in this sample translate to the same CDR3. J is TRBJ2-7 and V is TRBV11-2, with D hard to call. V was cut by 5 bases and J by 2 bases, with 7 bases left in between. This CDR3 contains 12 residues. Germline values: CDR1 SGHAT, CDR2 FQNNGV. The chain's CDR3 is CASSLTTYEQYF. DNA of the CDR3: TGTGCCAGCAGCCTCACAACCTACGAGCAGTACTTC.

The V gene is TRBV5-8, the J gene TRBJ2-5, with D uncertain. Germline V gene data show CDR1 as SGHTS and CDR2 as YDEGEE. The CDR3 is 15 residues long. Deletions cut 1 base from V and 3 bases from J, with 13 bases between. The CDR3 spells CASSLKLDFKETQYF. DNA of the CDR3: TGTGCCAGCAGCTTGAAGTTAGACTTTAAAGAGACCCAGTACTTC.

The chain uses TRBV5-4 and TRBJ2-2; 11 positions match TRBD2. From germline, CDR1 is SGHNT and CDR2 YYREEE (reference sequence). The CDR3 covers 15 residues. Trimming cost V 4 bases and J 7 bases; bases outside gene matches: 6. The CDR3 protein is CASSPGSGRDGELFF. As DNA, the CDR3 is TGTGCCAGCAGCCCTGGTAGCGGGAGGGACGGGGAGCTGTTTTTT.

Here the CDR3 reads CASKSSGTNNQPQHF. CDR3 in DNA: TGTGCCAGCAAGAGTTCCGGGACAAACAATCAGCCCCAGCATTTT. V and J are TRBV28 and TRBJ1-5; D is perhaps TRBD1 (6 bases). The length of the CDR3 is 15 residues. Germline CDR1 and CDR2: MDHEN and SYDVKM. Trimming took 7 bases from V and 3 from J, leaving 16 bases between them.

The chain carries TRBV7-6 and TRBJ2-5; D remains ambiguous. Trimming pared 2 bases from V and 3 bases from J, leaving 16 bases between. This CDR3 is built from 16 residues. The germline CDR1 and CDR2 sequences are SGHVS and FNYEAQ. The CDR3 spells CASSLNSLASKETQYF. In nucleotides, the CDR3 is TGTGCCAGCAGCTTAAATTCCCTGGCCAGTAAAGAGACCCAGTACTTC.